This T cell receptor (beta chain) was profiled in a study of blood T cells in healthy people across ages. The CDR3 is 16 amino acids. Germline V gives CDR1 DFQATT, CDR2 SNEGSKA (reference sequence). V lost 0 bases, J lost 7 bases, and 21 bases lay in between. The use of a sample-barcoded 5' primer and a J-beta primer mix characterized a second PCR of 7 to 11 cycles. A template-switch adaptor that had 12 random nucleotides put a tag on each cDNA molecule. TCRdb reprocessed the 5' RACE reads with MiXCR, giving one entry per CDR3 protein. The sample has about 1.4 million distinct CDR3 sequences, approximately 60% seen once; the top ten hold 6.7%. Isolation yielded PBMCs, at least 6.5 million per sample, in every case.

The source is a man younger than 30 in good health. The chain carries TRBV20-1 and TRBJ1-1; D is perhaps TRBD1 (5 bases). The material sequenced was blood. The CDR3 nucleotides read TGCAGTGCTAGAGATCCACAGGTGCCAATTAGTGTTGAAGCTTTCTTT. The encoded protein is CSARDPQVPISVEAFF.